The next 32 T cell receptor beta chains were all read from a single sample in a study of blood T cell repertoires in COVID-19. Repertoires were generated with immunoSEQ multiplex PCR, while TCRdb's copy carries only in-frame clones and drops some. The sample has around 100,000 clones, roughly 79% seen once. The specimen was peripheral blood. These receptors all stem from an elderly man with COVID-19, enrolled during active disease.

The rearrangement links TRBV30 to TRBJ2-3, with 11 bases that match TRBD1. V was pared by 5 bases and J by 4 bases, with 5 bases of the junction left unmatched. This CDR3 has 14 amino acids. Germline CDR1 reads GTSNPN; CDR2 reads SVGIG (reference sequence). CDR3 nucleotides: TGTGCCTGGGGGACAGGGGGGATTTCAGATACGCAGTATTTT. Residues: CAWGTGGISDTQYF.

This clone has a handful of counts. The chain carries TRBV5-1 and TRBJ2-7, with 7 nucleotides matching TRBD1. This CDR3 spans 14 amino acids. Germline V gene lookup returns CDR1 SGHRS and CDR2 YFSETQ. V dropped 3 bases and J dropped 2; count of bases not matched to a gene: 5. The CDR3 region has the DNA TGCGCCAGCAGCTCTACTACAGGGGCCTACGAGCAGTACTTC. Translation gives CASSSTTGAYEQYF.

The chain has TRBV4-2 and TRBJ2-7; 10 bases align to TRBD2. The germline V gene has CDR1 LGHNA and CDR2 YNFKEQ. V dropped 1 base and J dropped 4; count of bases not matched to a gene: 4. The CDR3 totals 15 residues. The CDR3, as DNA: TGTGCCAGCAGCCAAGCACTAGCGGGGAAATACGAGCAGTACTTC. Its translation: CASSQALAGKYEQYF.

The chain's CDR3 is CASSRTGESYGYTF. As DNA, the CDR3 is TGTGCCAGCAGCCGGACAGGAGAGTCCTATGGCTACACCTTC. V gene TRBV14 combines with J gene TRBJ1-2, with 7 bases aligning to TRBD1. V was pared by 4 bases and J by 4 bases, with 6 bases of the junction left unmatched. The germline V gene has CDR1 SGHDN and CDR2 FVKESK. The CDR3 sequence is 14 residues long.

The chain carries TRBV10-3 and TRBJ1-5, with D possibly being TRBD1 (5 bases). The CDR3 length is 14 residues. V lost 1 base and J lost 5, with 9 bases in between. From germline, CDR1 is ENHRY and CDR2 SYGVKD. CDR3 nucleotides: TGTGCCATCAGTGAGTTGTGGGGCGATCAGCCCCAGCATTTT. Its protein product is CAISELWGDQPQHF.

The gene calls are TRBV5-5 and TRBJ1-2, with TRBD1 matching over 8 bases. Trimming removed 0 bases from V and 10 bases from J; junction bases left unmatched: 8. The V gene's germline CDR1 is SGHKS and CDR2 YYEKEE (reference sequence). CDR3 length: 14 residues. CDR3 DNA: TGTGCCAGCAGCTTGGAAGGGACAGGTTTTGACTACACCTTC. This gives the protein CASSLEGTGFDYTF.

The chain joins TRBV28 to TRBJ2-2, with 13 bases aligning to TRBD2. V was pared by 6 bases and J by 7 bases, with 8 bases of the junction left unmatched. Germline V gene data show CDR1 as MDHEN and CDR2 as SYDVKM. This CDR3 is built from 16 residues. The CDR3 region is CASRERTSGRVGELFF. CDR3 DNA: TGTGCCAGCAGAGAAAGGACTAGCGGGAGAGTCGGGGAGCTGTTTTTT.

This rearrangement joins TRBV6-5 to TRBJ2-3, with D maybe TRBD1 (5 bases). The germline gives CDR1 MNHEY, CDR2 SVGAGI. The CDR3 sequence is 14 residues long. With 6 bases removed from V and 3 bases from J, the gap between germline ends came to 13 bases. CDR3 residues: CASRKFRDTDTQYF. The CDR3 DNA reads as TGTGCCAGCAGAAAATTCAGGGATACAGATACGCAGTATTTT.

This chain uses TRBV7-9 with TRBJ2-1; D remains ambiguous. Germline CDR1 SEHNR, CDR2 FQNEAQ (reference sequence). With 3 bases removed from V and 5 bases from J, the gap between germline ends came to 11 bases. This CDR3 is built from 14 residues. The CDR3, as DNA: TGTGCCAGCAGCTTTAGTCTAGGAGACAATGAGCAGTTCTTC. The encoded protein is CASSFSLGDNEQFF.

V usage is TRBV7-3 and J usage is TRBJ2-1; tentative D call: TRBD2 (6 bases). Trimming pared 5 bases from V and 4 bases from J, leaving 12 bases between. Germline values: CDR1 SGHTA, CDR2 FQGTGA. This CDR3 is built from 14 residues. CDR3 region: CASSPWRGYNEQFF. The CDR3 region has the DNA TGTGCCAGCAGCCCCTGGCGGGGATACAATGAGCAGTTCTTC.

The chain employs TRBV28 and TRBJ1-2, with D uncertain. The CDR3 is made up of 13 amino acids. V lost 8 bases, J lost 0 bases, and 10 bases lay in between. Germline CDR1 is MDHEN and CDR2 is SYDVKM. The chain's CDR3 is CASAATANYGYTF. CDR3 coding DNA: TGTGCCAGCGCAGCCACAGCTAACTATGGCTACACCTTC.

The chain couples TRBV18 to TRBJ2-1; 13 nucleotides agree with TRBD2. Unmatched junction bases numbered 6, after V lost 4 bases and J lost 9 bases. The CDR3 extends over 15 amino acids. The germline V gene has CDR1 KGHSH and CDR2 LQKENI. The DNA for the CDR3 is TGTGCCAGCTCACGCGTCGGACTAGCGGGAGTTGAGCAGTTCTTC. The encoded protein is CASSRVGLAGVEQFF.

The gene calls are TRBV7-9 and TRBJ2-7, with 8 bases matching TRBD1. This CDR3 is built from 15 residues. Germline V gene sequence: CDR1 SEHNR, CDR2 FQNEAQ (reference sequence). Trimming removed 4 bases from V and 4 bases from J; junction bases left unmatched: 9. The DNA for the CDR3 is TGTGCCAGCAGCTCAGACAGGGGACCATCTTACGAGCAGTACTTC. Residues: CASSSDRGPSYEQYF.

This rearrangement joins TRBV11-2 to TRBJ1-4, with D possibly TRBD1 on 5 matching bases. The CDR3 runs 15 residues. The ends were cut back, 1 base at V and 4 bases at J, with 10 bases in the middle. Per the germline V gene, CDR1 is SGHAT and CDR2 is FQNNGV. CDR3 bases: TGTGCCAGCAGCTTAGGGGGCAGAGGTAATGAAAAACTGTTTTTT. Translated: CASSLGGRGNEKLFF.

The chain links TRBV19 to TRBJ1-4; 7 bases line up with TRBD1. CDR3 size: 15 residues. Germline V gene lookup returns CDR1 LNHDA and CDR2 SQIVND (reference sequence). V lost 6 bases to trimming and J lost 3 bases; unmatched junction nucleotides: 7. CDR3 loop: CASSPNRGSNEKLFF. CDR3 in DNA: TGTGCCAGTAGCCCCAACAGGGGCTCTAATGAAAAACTGTTTTTT.

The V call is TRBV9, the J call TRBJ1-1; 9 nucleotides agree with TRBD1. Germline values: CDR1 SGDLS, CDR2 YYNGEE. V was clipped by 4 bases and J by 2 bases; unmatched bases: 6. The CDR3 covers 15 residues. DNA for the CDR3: TGTGCCAGCAGCACCTTGGGACAGGGTAACACTGAAGCTTTCTTT. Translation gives CASSTLGQGNTEAFF.

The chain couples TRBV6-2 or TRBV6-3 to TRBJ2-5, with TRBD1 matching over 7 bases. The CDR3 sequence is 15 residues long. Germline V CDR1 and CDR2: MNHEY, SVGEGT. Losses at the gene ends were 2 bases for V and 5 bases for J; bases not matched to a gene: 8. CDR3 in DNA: TGTGCCAGCAGTTACGGGGTAGGGGGCTTGGAGACCCAGTACTTC. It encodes CASSYGVGGLETQYF.

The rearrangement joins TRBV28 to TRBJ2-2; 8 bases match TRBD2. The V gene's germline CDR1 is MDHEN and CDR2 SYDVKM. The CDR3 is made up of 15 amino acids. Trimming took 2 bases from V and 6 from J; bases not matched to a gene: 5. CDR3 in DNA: TGTGCCAGCAGTTTACGTAGCGGGAAATCCGGGGAGCTGTTTTTT. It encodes CASSLRSGKSGELFF.

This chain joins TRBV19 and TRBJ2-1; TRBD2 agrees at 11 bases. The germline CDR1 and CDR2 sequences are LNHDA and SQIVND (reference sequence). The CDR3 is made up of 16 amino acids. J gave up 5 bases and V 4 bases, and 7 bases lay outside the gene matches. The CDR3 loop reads CASSKTQTSGDNEQFF. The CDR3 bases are TGTGCCAGTAGTAAAACTCAGACTAGCGGGGACAATGAGCAGTTCTTC.

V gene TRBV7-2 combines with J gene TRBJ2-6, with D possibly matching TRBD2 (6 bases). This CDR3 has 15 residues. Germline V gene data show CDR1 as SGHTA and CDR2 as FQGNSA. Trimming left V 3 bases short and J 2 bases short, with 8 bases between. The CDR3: CASSLGGPGANVLTF. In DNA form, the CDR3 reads TGTGCCAGCAGCTTGGGGGGACCTGGGGCCAACGTCCTGACTTTC.

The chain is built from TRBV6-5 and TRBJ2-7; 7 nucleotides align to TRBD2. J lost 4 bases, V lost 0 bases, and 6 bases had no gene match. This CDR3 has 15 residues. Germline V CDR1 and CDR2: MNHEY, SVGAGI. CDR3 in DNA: TGTGCCAGCAGTTACTCGTGGGAGGGTTCGTACGAGCAGTACTTC. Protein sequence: CASSYSWEGSYEQYF.

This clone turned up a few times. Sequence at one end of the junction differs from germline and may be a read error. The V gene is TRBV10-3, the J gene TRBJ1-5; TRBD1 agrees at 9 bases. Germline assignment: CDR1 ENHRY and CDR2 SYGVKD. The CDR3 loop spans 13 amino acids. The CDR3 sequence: CAISEGAGDRARF. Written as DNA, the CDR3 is TGTGCCATCAGTGAGGGGGCCGGGGACAGGGCCCGTTTT.

The CDR3 DNA reads TGTGCCAGCAGCTCGTCGGGCCAGGGGTTGGATACGCAGTATTTT. Protein: CASSSSGQGLDTQYF. The V call is TRBV11-2, the J call TRBJ2-3, with TRBD1 as a possible D gene (6 bases). Trimming stripped 4 bases from V and 6 bases from J, with 17 bases between. This CDR3 comprises 15 residues. Germline V gene data show CDR1 as SGHAT and CDR2 as FQNNGV.

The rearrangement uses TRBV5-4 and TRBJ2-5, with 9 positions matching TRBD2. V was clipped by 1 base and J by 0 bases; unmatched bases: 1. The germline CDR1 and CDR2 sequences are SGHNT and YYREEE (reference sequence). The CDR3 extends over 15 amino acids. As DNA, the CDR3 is TGTGCCAGCAGCTTGAGCGGGGGGTACCAAGAGACCCAGTACTTC. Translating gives CASSLSGGYQETQYF.

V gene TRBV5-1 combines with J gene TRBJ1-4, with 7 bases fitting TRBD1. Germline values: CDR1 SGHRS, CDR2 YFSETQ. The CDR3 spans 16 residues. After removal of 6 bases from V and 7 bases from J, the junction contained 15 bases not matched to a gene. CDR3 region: CASTHRSRTGREKLFF. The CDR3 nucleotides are TGCGCCAGCACACACCGCTCGAGGACAGGACGTGAAAAACTGTTTTTT. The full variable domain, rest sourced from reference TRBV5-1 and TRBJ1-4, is KAGVTQTPRYLIKTRGQQVTLSCSPISGHRSVSWYQQTPGQGLQFLFEYFSETQRNKGNFPGRFSGRQFSNSRSEMNVSTLELGDSALYLCASTHRSRTGREKLFFGSGTQLSVL.

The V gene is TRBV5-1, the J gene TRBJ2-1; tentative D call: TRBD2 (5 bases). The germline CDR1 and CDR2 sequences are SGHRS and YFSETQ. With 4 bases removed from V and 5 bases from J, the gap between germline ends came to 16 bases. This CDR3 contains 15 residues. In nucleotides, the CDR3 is TGCGCCAGCAGCCCAAGGACTGTCGCTGACAATGAGCAGTTCTTC. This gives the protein CASSPRTVADNEQFF.

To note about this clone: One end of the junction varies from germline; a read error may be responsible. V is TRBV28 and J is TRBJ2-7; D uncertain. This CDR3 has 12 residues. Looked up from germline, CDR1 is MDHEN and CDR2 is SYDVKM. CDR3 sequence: CASSFFSYAADF. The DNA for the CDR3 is TGTGCCAGCAGTTTCTTCTCATATGCGGCCGACTTC.

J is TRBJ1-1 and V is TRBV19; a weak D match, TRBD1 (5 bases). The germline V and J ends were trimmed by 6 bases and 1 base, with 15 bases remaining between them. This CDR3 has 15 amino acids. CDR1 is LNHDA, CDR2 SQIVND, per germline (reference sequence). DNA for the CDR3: TGTGCCAGTAGCCCCAGGGCCTCACAGAACACTGAAGCTTTCTTT. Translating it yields CASSPRASQNTEAFF.

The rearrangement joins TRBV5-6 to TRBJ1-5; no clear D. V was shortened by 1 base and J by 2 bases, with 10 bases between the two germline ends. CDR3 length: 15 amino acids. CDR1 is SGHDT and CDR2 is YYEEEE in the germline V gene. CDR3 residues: CASSLSPPGNQPQHF. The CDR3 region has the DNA TGTGCCAGCAGCTTGTCCCCTCCTGGCAATCAGCCCCAGCATTTT.

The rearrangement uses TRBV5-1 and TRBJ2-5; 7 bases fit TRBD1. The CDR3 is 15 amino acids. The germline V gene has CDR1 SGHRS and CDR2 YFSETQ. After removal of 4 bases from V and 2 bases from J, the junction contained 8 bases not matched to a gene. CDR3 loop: CASSRTGQPQETQYF. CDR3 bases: TGCGCCAGCAGCAGAACGGGACAGCCACAAGAGACCCAGTACTTC.

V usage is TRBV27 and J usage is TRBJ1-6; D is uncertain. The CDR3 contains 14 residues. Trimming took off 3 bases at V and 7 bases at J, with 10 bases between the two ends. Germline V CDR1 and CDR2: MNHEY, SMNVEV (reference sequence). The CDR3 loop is CASSFRQTNSPLHF. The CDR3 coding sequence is TGTGCCAGCAGTTTTCGGCAGACAAATTCACCCCTCCACTTT.

The CDR3 is CASSEASGVGEQYF. The CDR3 nucleotides are TGTGCCAGCAGTGAAGCCTCAGGGGTCGGCGAGCAGTACTTC. The chain is built from TRBV6-1 and TRBJ2-7; perhaps TRBD1 as D (6 bases). V dropped 0 bases and J dropped 6 bases, with 12 bases sitting between them. The germline V gene has CDR1 MNHNS and CDR2 SASEGT. The CDR3 totals 14 residues.